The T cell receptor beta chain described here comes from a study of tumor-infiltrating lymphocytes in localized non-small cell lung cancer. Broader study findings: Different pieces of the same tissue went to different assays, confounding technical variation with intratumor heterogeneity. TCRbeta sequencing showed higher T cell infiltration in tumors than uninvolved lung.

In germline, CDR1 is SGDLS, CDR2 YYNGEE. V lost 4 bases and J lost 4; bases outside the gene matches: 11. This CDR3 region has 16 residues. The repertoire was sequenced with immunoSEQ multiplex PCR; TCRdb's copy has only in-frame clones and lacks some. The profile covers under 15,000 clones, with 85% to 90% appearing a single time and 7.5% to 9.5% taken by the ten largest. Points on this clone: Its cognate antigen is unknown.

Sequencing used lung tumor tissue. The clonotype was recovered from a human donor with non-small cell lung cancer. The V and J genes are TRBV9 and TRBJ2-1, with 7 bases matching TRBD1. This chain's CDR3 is CASSSTGTASYNEQFF. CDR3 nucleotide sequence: TGTGCCAGCAGCAGTACGGGGACAGCGAGTTACAATGAGCAGTTCTTC. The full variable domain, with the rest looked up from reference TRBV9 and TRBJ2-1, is DSGVTQTPKHLITATGQRVTLRCSPRSGDLSVYWYQQSLDQGLQFLIQYYNGEERAKGNILERFSAQQFPDLHSELNLSSLELGDSALYFCASSSTGTASYNEQFFGPGTRLTVL.